This entry is about one T cell receptor beta chain. The junction differs from germline at one of its ends, possibly a read error. This specimen belongs to a study of blood T cell repertoires in COVID-19. Looked up from germline, CDR1 is LNHDA and CDR2 is SQIVND (reference sequence). This CDR3 comprises 20 residues. Data came from immunoSEQ multiplex PCR; TCRdb stores just in-frame clones and leaves some out. The sample comprises more than 300,000 clones, 88% of which are singletons, and less than 1.5% rests with the top ten. The chain employs TRBV19 and TRBJ2-2; TRBD1 aligns across 8 bases. This clonotype was sampled from a woman aged 18-29 years who had recovered from COVID-19. Sequenced: PBMCs or T cells enriched from blood (not recorded which). The CDR3 protein is CASSVDRDRPPYDGQTGLFF. The CDR3 DNA sequence: TGTGCCAGTAGTGTAGACCGGGACAGGCCCCCGTATGACGGCCAAACTGGGCTGTTTTTT.